This T cell receptor (beta chain) is from a study of T cell responses to AZD1222 COVID-19 vaccine. Whole-study findings and limits: Reportedly, nearly half of unique spike TCRs recognized epitopes outside B.1.351/B.1.1.7 mutations.

Measured with immunoSEQ multiplex PCR; TCRdb has only the in-frame clones, and not every one. The sample has some 150,000 clones, 85% to 95% seen once. The CDR3 is made up of 15 amino acids. V gave up 5 bases and J gave up 2 bases; unmatched junction bases: 8. Germline CDR1 is SGHAT and CDR2 is FQNNGV. To note about this clone: Its antigen is undetermined.

This rearrangement joins TRBV11-2 to TRBJ2-7; 8 nucleotides agree with TRBD2. The sequence came from an adult in good health. The sample was peripheral blood, taken on day 0 of AZD1222 vaccination. The CDR3 DNA sequence: TGTGCCAGCAGCCGGGGCCGGGGGGGACCCTACGAGCAGTACTTC. This gives the protein CASSRGRGGPYEQYF.